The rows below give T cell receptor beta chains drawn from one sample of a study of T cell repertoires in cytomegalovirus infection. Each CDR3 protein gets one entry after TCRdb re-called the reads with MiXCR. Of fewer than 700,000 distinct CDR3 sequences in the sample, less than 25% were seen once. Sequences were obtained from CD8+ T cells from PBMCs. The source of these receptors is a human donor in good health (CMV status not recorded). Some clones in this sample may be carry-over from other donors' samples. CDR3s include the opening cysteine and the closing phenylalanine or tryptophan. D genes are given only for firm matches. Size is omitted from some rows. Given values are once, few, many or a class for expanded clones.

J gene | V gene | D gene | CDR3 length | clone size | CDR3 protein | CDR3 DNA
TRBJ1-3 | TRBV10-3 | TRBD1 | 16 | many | CAISERDRGKGNTIYF | TGTGCCATCAGTGAGCGGGACAGGGGAAAAGGAAACACCATATATTTT
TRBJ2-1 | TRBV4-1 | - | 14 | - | CASSQEVTANEQFF | TGCGCCAGCAGCCAAGAGGTGACCGCCAATGAGCAGTTCTTC
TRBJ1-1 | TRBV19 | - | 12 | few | CASSSPDTEAFF | TGTGCCAGTAGTTCGCCGGACACTGAAGCTTTCTTT
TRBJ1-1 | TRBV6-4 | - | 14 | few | CASSDEFAGGEAFF | TGTGCCAGCAGTGACGAGTTTGCTGGGGGTGAAGCTTTCTTT
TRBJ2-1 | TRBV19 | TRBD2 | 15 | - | CASSTGGGTYNEQFF | TGTGCCAGTAGTACCGGGGGGGGAACCTACAATGAGCAGTTCTTC
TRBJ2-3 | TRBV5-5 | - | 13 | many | CASSVLVTDTQYF | TGTGCCAGCAGCGTCCTAGTGACAGATACGCAGTATTTT
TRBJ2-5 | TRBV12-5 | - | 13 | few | CASGTSEQETQYF | TGTGCTAGTGGTACATCGGAACAAGAGACCCAGTACTTC
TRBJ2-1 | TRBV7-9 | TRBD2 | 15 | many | CASSWTSGGANEQFF | TGTGCCAGCAGCTGGACTAGCGGGGGGGCAAATGAGCAGTTCTTC
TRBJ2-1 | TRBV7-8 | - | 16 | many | CASSLDGQPVYNEQFF | TGTGCCAGCAGCTTAGACGGACAGCCTGTTTACAATGAGCAGTTCTTC
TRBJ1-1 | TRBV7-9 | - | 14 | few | CASSLKGRGTEAFF | TGTGCCAGCAGCTTAAAGGGGCGAGGCACTGAAGCTTTCTTT
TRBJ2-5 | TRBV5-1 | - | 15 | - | CASSHLWQTGETQYF | TGCGCCAGCAGCCATTTGTGGCAGACGGGGGAGACCCAGTACTTC
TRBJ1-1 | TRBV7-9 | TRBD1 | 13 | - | CASSKPGQVEAFF | TGTGCCAGCAGTAAACCGGGACAGGTCGAAGCTTTCTTT
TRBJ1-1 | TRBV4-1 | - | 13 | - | CASSGMVNTEAFF | TGCGCCAGCAGCGGAATGGTGAACACTGAAGCTTTCTTT
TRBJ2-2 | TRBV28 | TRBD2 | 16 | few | CASSFPPRGGTGELFF | TGTGCCAGCAGTTTTCCCCCACGGGGGGGCACCGGGGAGCTGTTTTTT
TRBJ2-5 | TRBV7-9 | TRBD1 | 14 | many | CASSLRDRQETQYF | TGTGCCAGCAGCCTCCGGGACAGGCAAGAGACCCAGTACTTC
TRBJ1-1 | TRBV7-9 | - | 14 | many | CASSLVSKNTEAFF | TGTGCCAGCAGCTTAGTTTCCAAGAACACTGAAGCTTTCTTT
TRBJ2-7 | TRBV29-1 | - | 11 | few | CSVDDGAEQYF | TGCAGCGTTGATGACGGGGCCGAGCAGTACTTC
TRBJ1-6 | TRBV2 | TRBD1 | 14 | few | CASTDRGLNSPLHF | TGTGCCAGCACTGACAGGGGGCTAAATTCACCCCTCCACTTT
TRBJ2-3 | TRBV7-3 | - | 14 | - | CASSLDTITDTQYF | TGTGCCAGCAGCTTGGACACCATCACAGATACGCAGTATTTT
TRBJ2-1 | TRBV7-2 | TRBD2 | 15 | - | CASGVSGGTYNEQFF | TGTGCCAGCGGCGTTAGCGGGGGGACCTACAATGAGCAGTTCTTC
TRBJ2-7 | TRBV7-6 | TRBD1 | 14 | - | CASSTLDRAYEQYF | TGTGCCAGCAGCACCCTAGACAGGGCCTACGAGCAGTACTTC